The 30 T cell receptor beta chains given below trace back to one sample, sequenced in a study of blood T cells in healthy people across ages. PCR was performed a second time for roughly 7 to 12 cycles using a sample-barcoded 5' primer and a J-beta primer mix. TCRdb called the 5' RACE reads again in MiXCR, with one record for every CDR3 protein. This sample has 870,000 or so distinct CDR3 sequences, with around 30% found just once. The sample comprised blood. The receptors were gathered from an elderly woman in good health.

This clonotype was recorded at least ten times. The CDR3 spells CATDRGGSYNEQFF. The DNA of the CDR3 is TGTGCCACCGACCGGGGGGGGTCCTACAATGAGCAGTTCTTC. The chain has TRBV15 and TRBJ2-1, with 8 positions matching TRBD2. The ends lost 8 bases at V and 1 base at J; junction bases unmatched: 4. Germline loops: CDR1 LNHNV, CDR2 YYDKDF (reference sequence). The CDR3 length is 14 residues.

About this clonotype: A read error may explain this, as a much larger clone is one base away. The chain combines TRBV6-2 or TRBV6-3 with TRBJ2-7; 10 positions agree with TRBD1. CDR3 length: 15 amino acids. In germline, CDR1 is MNHEY, CDR2 SVGEGT. CDR3 protein: CTSSYGWTGGYEQYF. The CDR3 coding sequence is TGTACCAGCAGTTACGGATGGACAGGGGGCTACGAGCAGTACTTC.

This clonotype was seen many times. The chain has TRBV5-4 and TRBJ2-7; perhaps D is TRBD1 or TRBD2 (6 bases each). The CDR3 extends over 15 amino acids. Germline-derived CDR1 and CDR2 are SGHNT and YYREEE (reference sequence). Trimming took 6 bases from V and 2 from J, leaving 18 bases between them. The CDR3 DNA sequence: TGTGCCAGCACGGCATGGGGGGCGGCTACCTACGAGCAGTACTTC. It codes for CASTAWGAATYEQYF.

This clonotype was detected only a few times. A much more abundant neighbour one base away suggests this may be a read error. The V gene is TRBV12-3 or TRBV12-4, the J gene TRBJ1-4; D is possibly TRBD1 (6 bases). The CDR3 has 14 residues. CDR3 nucleotides: TGTGCCAGCAGATTGGACAGCGCTAATGAAAAACGGTTTTTT. It is translated as CASRLDSANEKRFF.

On this clonotype: A read error may explain this, as a much larger clone is one base away. The rearrangement links TRBV9 to TRBJ1-4; a weak D match, TRBD1 (6 bases). Germline CDR1 SGDLS, CDR2 YYNGEE. There are 15 residues in the CDR3. CDR3 region: CASSGEDRPNEKRFF. In DNA form, the CDR3 reads TGTGCCAGCAGCGGAGAGGACAGACCAAATGAAAAACGGTTTTTT.

Regarding this clonotype: At one end, the junction sequence differs from germline, possibly due to a read error. The CDR3 DNA reads TGTGCCAGCAGTTTAAAGGAGACCTACGAGCGGTACTTC. Translation: CASSLKETYERYF. The rearrangement joins TRBV27 to TRBJ2-7; D is undetermined. There are 13 residues in the CDR3. Germline lookup yields CDR1 MNHEY and CDR2 SMNVEV (reference sequence).

The chain joins TRBV27 to TRBJ1-5; no firm D call. The ends were cut back, 4 bases at V and 4 bases at J, with 14 bases in the middle. CDR1 and CDR2 from the germline V gene are MNHEY and SMNVEV (reference sequence). This CDR3 region has 15 residues. CDR3 sequence (DNA): TGTGCCAGCAGTTATGGAGGAGGGTTTAATCAGCCCCAGCATTTT. This translates into CASSYGGGFNQPQHF.

In regard to this clonotype: The CDR3 does not end in the conserved phenylalanine or tryptophan, so this is likely a read error. J is TRBJ1-6 and V is TRBV5-1; TRBD1 might be the D (6 bases). V shed 0 bases and J shed 0 bases, with 13 bases lying between them. This CDR3 is 18 amino acids long. Germline loops: CDR1 SGHRS, CDR2 YFSETQ. CDR3 nucleotide sequence: TGCGCCAGCAGCTTGGTGGACAGACAGAGCTCCTATAATTCACCCCTCCACATT. It codes for CASSLVDRQSSYNSPLHI.

This clonotype was detected many times. The chain carries TRBV7-2 and TRBJ2-1; 7 bases agree with TRBD2. Unmatched junction bases numbered 13, after V lost 4 bases and J lost 10 bases. The V gene's germline CDR1 is SGHTA and CDR2 FQGNSA. The CDR3 length is 15 residues. The CDR3 loop reads CASSSRDYHNQEQFF. In nucleotides, the CDR3 is TGTGCCAGCAGCTCCAGGGACTACCACAACCAAGAGCAGTTCTTC.

This clonotype occurred once. Sequence at one end of the junction differs from germline and may be a read error. J is TRBJ1-5 and V is TRBV27; TRBD1 aligns across 7 bases. The CDR3 consists of 15 residues. CDR1 and CDR2 (germline): MNHEY, SMNVEV (reference sequence). Here the CDR3 reads CASRRGTALNQPLHF. As DNA, the CDR3 is TGTGCCAGCAGACGAGGGACAGCCTTAAATCAGCCCCTGCATTTT.

This clonotype was seen ten or more times. The CDR3 DNA reads TGTGCCAGCAGCTTAGCTGGGCCGGGTGGCTACACCTTC. Protein: CASSLAGPGGYTF. This rearrangement joins TRBV7-2 to TRBJ1-2; D unclear. The germline V and J ends were trimmed by 0 bases and 7 bases, with 9 bases remaining between them. Germline assignment: CDR1 SGHTA and CDR2 FQGNSA. This CDR3 comprises 13 residues.

This clonotype turned up a few times. This chain connects TRBV29-1 to TRBJ2-5; no firm D call. From germline, CDR1 is SQVTM and CDR2 ANQGSEA. This CDR3 region has 14 residues. Between the trimmed V and J ends, which lost 6 bases and 0 bases, there was a span of 14 bases. The CDR3 reads CSVVERKYQETQYF. DNA of the CDR3: TGCAGCGTGGTTGAGAGGAAGTACCAAGAGACCCAGTACTTC.

In this sample, this clonotype turned up many times. The chain uses TRBV2 and TRBJ2-7; a weak D match, TRBD2 (5 bases). The CDR3 covers 11 residues. Germline values: CDR1 SNHLY, CDR2 FYNNEI. Deletions cut 8 bases from V and 4 bases from J, with 9 bases between. DNA of the CDR3: TGTGCCAGCCTTCGCGGGTACGAGCAGTACTTC. Its protein product is CASLRGYEQYF.

Notes on this clonotype: With a much larger clone just one base away, this may be a read error. The chain has TRBV11-2 and TRBJ2-5, with D perhaps being TRBD1 or TRBD2 (5 bases each). This CDR3 region has 17 residues. Germline loops: CDR1 SGHAT, CDR2 FQNNGV. V was cut by 4 bases and J by 0 bases, with 18 bases left in between. This chain's CDR3 is CASSSGLGWGNQETQYF. The CDR3 DNA sequence: TGTGCCAGCAGCTCGGGATTAGGGTGGGGGAACCAAGAGACCCAGTACTTC. The full variable domain, completed using reference TRBV11-2 and TRBJ2-5, is EAGVAQSPRYKIIEKRQSVAFWCNPISGHATLYWYQQILGQGPKLLIQFQNNGVVDDSQLPKDRFSAERLKGVDSTLKIQPAKLEDSAVYLCASSSGLGWGNQETQYFGPGTRLLVL.

The sample holds a few counts of this clonotype. With a much larger clone just one base away, this may be a read error. This chain connects TRBV10-3 to TRBJ2-1; D gene uncertain. The CDR3 totals 13 residues. Germline CDR1 reads ENHRY; CDR2 reads SYGVKD. The V end lost 2 bases, the J end lost 6 bases, and 8 bases lay between the germline ends. The DNA of the CDR3 is TGTGCCATCAGTGAGGACGTCTGCAATGAGCAGTTCTTC. This codes for CAISEDVCNEQFF.

A few counts support this clonotype. The chain joins TRBV20-1 to TRBJ2-7; D remains unclear. Trimming cost V 3 bases and J 2 bases, with 14 bases left between them. CDR1 and CDR2 (germline): DFQATT, SNEGSKA (reference sequence). The CDR3 consists of 14 residues. The CDR3 nucleotides are TGCAGTGCTAGTCTCCGCAGGACCGCCTACGAGCAGTACTTC. It is translated as CSASLRRTAYEQYF.

This clonotype was seen many times. The V and J genes are TRBV12-3 or TRBV12-4 and TRBJ2-3; D not certain. V was pared by 2 bases and J by 8 bases, with 8 bases between. The CDR3 sequence is 12 residues long. The CDR3 here is CASSLYTGTQYF. The CDR3 DNA sequence: TGTGCCAGCAGTTTATATACGGGTACGCAGTATTTT.

This clonotype was picked up one time. This rearrangement joins TRBV20-1 to TRBJ2-1; D may be TRBD1 or TRBD2 (5 bases each). Per the germline V gene, CDR1 is DFQATT and CDR2 is SNEGSKA (reference sequence). The CDR3 has 14 residues. The V end lost 1 base, the J end lost 10 bases, and 17 bases lay between the germline ends. For the CDR3, the DNA is TGCAGTGCTAGAGCAGGGTTCGGGGACCGAGAGCAGTTCTTC. It encodes CSARAGFGDREQFF.

There are many counts of this clonotype. J is TRBJ1-2 and V is TRBV9; a possible D gene is TRBD1 (6 bases). CDR1 SGDLS and CDR2 YYNGEE come from the germline V gene. V lost 3 bases, J lost 2 bases, and 17 bases lay in between. The CDR3 runs 16 residues. DNA for the CDR3: TGTGCCAGCAGCGCCGGCATAGGGGGAATCAACTATGGCTACACCTTC. Its protein product is CASSAGIGGINYGYTF.

This clonotype has only a few counts. V is TRBV30 and J is TRBJ1-1; D call uncertain. Per germline, CDR1 GTSNPN and CDR2 SVGIG (reference sequence). V was cut by 0 bases and J by 0 bases, with 20 bases left in between. The CDR3 has 18 amino acids. CDR3 loop: CAWSVLGIGQRVNTEAFF. The DNA of the CDR3 is TGTGCCTGGAGTGTACTAGGCATCGGGCAGCGAGTGAACACTGAAGCTTTCTTT.

This clonotype was found many times. The chain combines TRBV4-3 with TRBJ1-2, with a tentative D call TRBD1 (5 bases). The CDR3 has 14 residues. The V and J ends lost 0 bases and 8 bases respectively, with 13 bases between them. Germline V gives CDR1 LGHNA, CDR2 YSLEER. The CDR3 sequence: CASSQDGTAWGYTF. CDR3 DNA: TGCGCCAGCAGCCAAGATGGGACGGCGTGGGGCTACACCTTC.

The CDR3 DNA is TGCAGTGCTAGTTCCGGGGGTAGGGATCAGCCCCAGCATTTT. This translates into CSASSGGRDQPQHF. J is TRBJ1-5 and V is TRBV20-1, with a tentative D call TRBD1 (5 bases). CDR1 and CDR2 (germline): DFQATT, SNEGSKA (reference sequence). V was pared by 3 bases and J by 5 bases, with 14 bases between. There are 14 residues in the CDR3.

The genes are TRBV9 and TRBJ2-7; D may be TRBD1 (5 bases). Near its end, the DNA agrees better with TRBJ2-5, so the J call may be wrong. The CDR3 is 14 amino acids. Per the germline V gene, CDR1 is SGDLS and CDR2 is YYNGEE. CDR3 DNA: TGTGCCAGCAGCGTTGGACCAAAGGGGGAGACCCAGTACTTC. This sequence encodes CASSVGPKGETQYF.

V and J are TRBV27 and TRBJ1-5, with D possibly TRBD1 on 5 matching bases. Germline V gene data show CDR1 as MNHEY and CDR2 as SMNVEV (reference sequence). The CDR3 totals 13 residues. Trimming shortened V by 5 bases and J by 4 bases, and 9 bases separated the two germline ends. Written as DNA, the CDR3 is TGTGCCAGCAGTAGGAAGGGGAATCAGCCCCAGCATTTT. It yields the protein CASSRKGNQPQHF.

Remarks on this clonotype: A clone one base away is much larger, so this may be a read error. The rearrangement links TRBV7-2 to TRBJ1-1, with 10 bases fitting TRBD1. The CDR3 extends over 15 amino acids. The V and J ends lost 2 bases and 6 bases, in that order; junction bases with no gene match: 6. Germline loops: CDR1 SGHTA, CDR2 FQGNSA. CDR3 DNA: TGTGCCAGCAGCTTAATTGGACAGGGGGTCCCTGAAGCTTTCTTT. Translating gives CASSLIGQGVPEAFF.

This clonotype showed up just a few times. The chain joins TRBV18 to TRBJ1-2; unclear D gene. Germline V gene lookup returns CDR1 KGHSH and CDR2 LQKENI. V was shortened by 2 bases and J by 8 bases, with 15 bases between the two germline ends. CDR3 length: 14 residues. In DNA form, the CDR3 reads TGTGCCAGCTCACCAGAAATAGGCCGGGGAGGCTACACCTTC. The encoded protein is CASSPEIGRGGYTF.

This clonotype was detected many times. V is TRBV18 and J is TRBJ2-5; D perhaps matches TRBD1 (5 bases). V was pared by 3 bases and J by 2 bases, with 10 bases between. Germline loops: CDR1 KGHSH, CDR2 LQKENI. The CDR3 is made up of 14 amino acids. CDR3 in DNA: TGTGCCAGCTCACCGTCTAAGGGGCAAGAGACCCAGTACTTC. Residues: CASSPSKGQETQYF.

This clonotype was observed many times. The V gene is TRBV4-3, the J gene TRBJ2-5; D remains unclear. CDR1 LGHNA and CDR2 YSLEER come from the germline V gene. This CDR3 region has 13 residues. Between the trimmed V and J ends, which lost 0 bases and 4 bases, there was a span of 6 bases. The CDR3 sequence is CASSQEIGETQYF. The DNA for the CDR3 is TGCGCCAGCAGCCAAGAAATAGGAGAGACCCAGTACTTC.

In its sample, this clonotype was seen once. Without the conserved terminal phenylalanine or tryptophan, this CDR3 likely stems from a read error. The chain uses TRBV7-2 and TRBJ2-5; a possible D gene is TRBD2 (6 bases). CDR3 length equals 16 residues. Trimming removed 4 bases from V and 4 bases from J, with 19 bases in between. Germline V gives CDR1 SGHTA, CDR2 FQGNSA. In DNA form, the CDR3 reads TGTGCCAGCAGCTCATTCCCCGGGACTGGCGGAGAGACCCAGTACTGC. Protein product: CASSSFPGTGGETQYC.

This clonotype was observed many times. The chain's CDR3 is CSAPRPGGAYEQYF. The CDR3 DNA reads TGCAGTGCTCCCCGACCCGGCGGGGCCTACGAGCAGTACTTC. V and J are TRBV20-1 and TRBJ2-7, with D possibly being TRBD2 (6 bases). V was pared by 5 bases and J by 2 bases, with 16 bases between. This CDR3 is built from 14 residues. Per the germline V gene, CDR1 is DFQATT and CDR2 is SNEGSKA (reference sequence).